What follows is one T cell receptor (beta chain) and its context. The data were obtained in a study of blood T cell repertoires in COVID-19. Across the whole study: Sites in the United States, Italy and Spain provided acute and convalescent COVID-19 samples. Sample material is recorded as cDNA or gDNA derived from T cells, B-cell-depleted T cells, or PBMCs.

Trimming cost V 4 bases and J 4 bases, with 10 bases left between them. This CDR3 is built from 13 residues. From germline, CDR1 is SNHLY and CDR2 FYNNEI. Original analysis: Amplification of reference gene primers provided the estimated nucleated cell counts. Sequencing was performed with immunoSEQ multiplex PCR; in TCRdb, only in-frame clones are kept and a portion is missing. V, J and clone size are taken as reported in that table, and D and trimming were inferred from the DNA itself. The sample holds 170,000 or so clones, about 88% seen once. The chain carries TRBV2 and TRBJ1-2; TRBD1 is a possible D gene (5 bases). The clonotype comes from a man in his sixties with COVID-19, enrolled during active disease. Material for sequencing was peripheral blood. In nucleotides, the CDR3 is TGTGCCAGCAGTGCGGCAGGGCCCTATGGCTACACCTTC. Translated, it gives CASSAAGPYGYTF.